The clone carrying this T cell receptor (beta chain) was counted many times. Its antigen is unidentified. This sample was taken from a study of Graves' ophthalmopathy and Graves' hyperthyroidism. Whole-study context: Peripheral blood sampling occurred at initial diagnosis, before any treatment.

Uncontrolled infections, other autoimmune diseases, pregnancy or lactation barred patients from enrollment. Diagnosis relied on clinical symptoms, serum thyroxine, TRAb, thyroid ultrasound and orbital computed tomography. Study-level results: Most expanded clonotypes from thyroid (those above 0.001 frequency) were also found in blood.

The TCR beta CDR3 regions underwent amplification from RNA transcripts. HTBI primers were used in a first-round RT-PCR, which preceded a second-round multiplex PCR. TCRdb called the multiplex PCR reads again in MiXCR, with one record for every CDR3 protein. This sample carries approximately 500,000 distinct CDR3 sequences, approximately 15% of them seen once, and the ten largest clones take 8% to 10%. The V end was cut by 5 bases, the J end by 8 bases, with 13 bases between. CDR3 length equals 13 residues. Germline V gives CDR1 SGHVS, CDR2 FQNEAQ. The sequencing input was blood. The origin of this receptor is a woman in her 30s with Graves' ophthalmopathy. V is TRBV7-8 and J is TRBJ1-5; no reliable D call. CDR3 nucleotides: TGTGCCAGCAGCCTAAACAAGGCGAAGCCCCAGCATTTT. Protein sequence: CASSLNKAKPQHF.